A single sample is the source of the 8 T cell receptor beta chains below, sequenced in a study of T cells expressing NK-cell markers. With the 5' RACE reads reprocessed, TCRdb shows one record per CDR3 protein and no DNA. The sample features 550,000 to 600,000 distinct CDR3 sequences, with approximately 3.6% in its top ten. Sequences were obtained from blood T cells: a sorted CD56 or NKG2C T cell subset, CD4+ or CD8+ T cells, or bulk PBMC T cells (not recorded which). All receptors derive from a man aged 18 to 29 in good health.

J is TRBJ2-7 and V is TRBV5-1; the TCRdb call, TRBD1, lacks DNA for checking. The CDR3 extends over 14 amino acids. The germline V gene has CDR1 SGHRS and CDR2 YFSETQ. The chain's CDR3 is CASFKETDPYEQYF.

The chain couples TRBV28 to TRBJ2-7; TCRdb selects TRBD2, and the lack of DNA leaves this call unchecked. The germline V gene encodes CDR1 MDHEN and CDR2 SYDVKM. The CDR3 runs 17 residues. Here the CDR3 reads CASSFRTSGRSPYEQYF.

The rearrangement uses TRBV29-1 and TRBJ2-4; TCRdb calls TRBD1, which cannot be checked without DNA. CDR3 size: 15 residues. In germline, CDR1 is SQVTM, CDR2 ANQGSEA. CDR3 amino acids: CSVKGAPSAKNIQYF.

This rearrangement joins TRBV18 to TRBJ2-1; TCRdb lists TRBD2, though no DNA is available to test this call. Germline CDR1 KGHSH, CDR2 LQKENI. This CDR3 region has 16 residues. CDR3 loop: CASSPAGGNGYNEQFF.

This rearrangement joins TRBV20-1 to TRBJ2-2. The length of the CDR3 is 15 residues. The germline CDR1 and CDR2 sequences are DFQATT and SNEGSKA (reference sequence). The CDR3 reads CSARDQAGNTGELFF.

This sequence joins TRBV18 and TRBJ2-6; TCRdb returns TRBD1, unconfirmable since there is no DNA. The V gene's germline CDR1 is KGHSH and CDR2 LQKENI. The CDR3 covers 19 residues. The chain's CDR3 is CASSRTVPGQGSGANVLTF.

The gene calls are TRBV27 and TRBJ2-5; there is no DNA to check the TCRdb D call of TRBD1. CDR1 is MNHEY and CDR2 is SMNVEV in the germline V gene (reference sequence). This CDR3 has 17 residues. CDR3: CASSLRGTGQYQETQYF.

The rearrangement joins TRBV5-1 to TRBJ2-7; TCRdb returns TRBD1, unconfirmable since there is no DNA. Germline V lookup: CDR1 SGHRS, CDR2 YFSETQ. The CDR3 is 15 residues long. CDR3 amino acids: CASSFGGKLGNEQYF.